These 8 T cell receptor beta chains were sequenced from one sample in a study of patients and donors after allogeneic stem cell transplantation. TCRdb reprocessed the RT-PCR reads via MiXCR and lists one record per CDR3 protein. Among 800,000 to 1,000,000 distinct CDR3 sequences listed, more than 15% were seen once. Material for sequencing was blood, either unsorted or a sorted T cell fraction (not recorded which). The receptors come from a human donor who was either an allogeneic HSCT recipient or a stem cell or donor lymphocyte infusion donor (not recorded which). It is not recorded whose cells these are; they may come from a transplant donor.

This chain uses TRBV7-8 with TRBJ1-1; perhaps TRBD1 as D (5 bases). CDR3 length equals 14 residues. V lost 4 bases and J 0 bases, leaving 9 bases between the germline ends. The germline V gene encodes CDR1 SGHVS and CDR2 FQNEAQ. The CDR3 spells CASSSRQLNTEAFF. CDR3 bases: TGTGCCAGCAGCTCGAGACAGCTGAACACTGAAGCTTTCTTT.

This clonotype has more than one count but fewer than ten. The chain recombines TRBV3-1 with TRBJ2-1, with D unresolved. Germline V gene data show CDR1 as LGHDT and CDR2 as YNNKEL (reference sequence). The CDR3 spans 13 residues. Deletions cut 1 base from V and 4 bases from J, with 5 bases between. CDR3 sequence: CASSQVAYNEQFF. The CDR3 nucleotides are TGTGCCAGCAGCCAAGTAGCATACAATGAGCAGTTCTTC.

With respect to this clonotype: This may come from a read error, since a much larger clone is one base off. This chain joins TRBV2 and TRBJ1-1; a possible D gene is TRBD1 (6 bases). V lost 6 bases and J 0 bases, leaving 8 bases between the germline ends. CDR1 and CDR2 from the germline V gene are SNHLY and FYNNEI. This CDR3 is 13 amino acids long. For the CDR3, the DNA is TGTGCCAGCAGGTACAGGGTGAACACTGAAGCTTTCTTT. Translating gives CASRYRVNTEAFF.

This clonotype was seen a handful of times. This sequence joins TRBV6-5 and TRBJ1-6; D perhaps matches TRBD1 (6 bases). Germline V gene data show CDR1 as MNHEY and CDR2 as SVGAGI. This CDR3 is built from 15 residues. Trimming shortened V by 2 bases and J by 10 bases, and 15 bases separated the two germline ends. The CDR3 DNA reads as TGTGCCAGCAGTTACGGGGGCAGGGTCCACTCACCCCTCCACTTT. Translating gives CASSYGGRVHSPLHF.

Many counts were recorded for this clonotype. This chain connects TRBV24-1 to TRBJ2-1; 9 nucleotides line up with TRBD1. The CDR3 length is 14 residues. The germline CDR1 and CDR2 sequences are KGHDR and SFDVKD. With 3 bases clipped from V and 6 bases from J, the junction kept 2 bases outside the gene matches. CDR3 nucleotides: TGTGCCACCAGTGATAACAGGGGGCTCAATGAGCAGTTCTTC. It is translated as CATSDNRGLNEQFF.

The CDR3 bases are TGCGCCAGCAGCCAAGATCGCAGCGGGGTTTTTGATGAGCAGTTCTTC. Its protein product is CASSQDRSGVFDEQFF. The gene calls are TRBV4-1 and TRBJ2-1; 7 bases are shared with TRBD2. V shed 0 bases, J shed 8 bases, and the junction held 10 bases outside the gene matches. Germline-derived CDR1 and CDR2 are MGHRA and YSYEKL. The CDR3 runs to 16 residues.

The CDR3 sequence is CASSFERAQGEGYTF. CDR3 DNA sequence: TGTGCCAGCAGCTTCGAACGGGCACAGGGTGAGGGCTACACCTTC. V usage is TRBV7-8 and J usage is TRBJ1-2, with D possibly matching TRBD1 (6 bases). The CDR3 has 15 residues. V dropped 3 bases and J dropped 8 bases, with 19 bases sitting between them. The germline gives CDR1 SGHVS, CDR2 FQNEAQ.

In DNA, the CDR3 is TGTGCCAGCACGCCTTACCGGGGGCAAGGTTATGGCTACACCTTC. Translation: CASTPYRGQGYGYTF. This chain connects TRBV6-1 to TRBJ1-2; a weak D match, TRBD1 (6 bases). This CDR3 is built from 15 residues. Germline loops: CDR1 MNHNS, CDR2 SASEGT. Trimming pared 7 bases from V and 5 bases from J, leaving 20 bases between.